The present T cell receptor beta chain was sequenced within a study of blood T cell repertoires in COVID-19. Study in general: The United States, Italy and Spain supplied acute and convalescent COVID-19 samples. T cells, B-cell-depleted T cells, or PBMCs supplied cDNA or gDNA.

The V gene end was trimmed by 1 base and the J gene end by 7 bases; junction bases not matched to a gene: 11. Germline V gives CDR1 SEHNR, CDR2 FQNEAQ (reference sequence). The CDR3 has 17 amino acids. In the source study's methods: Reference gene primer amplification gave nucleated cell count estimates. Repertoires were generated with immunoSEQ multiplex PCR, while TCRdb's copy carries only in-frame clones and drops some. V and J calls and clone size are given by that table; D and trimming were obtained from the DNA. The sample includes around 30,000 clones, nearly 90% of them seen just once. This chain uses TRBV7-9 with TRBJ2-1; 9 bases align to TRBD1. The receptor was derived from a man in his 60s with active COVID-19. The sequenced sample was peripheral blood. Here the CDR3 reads CASSLGRGQGFRNEQFF. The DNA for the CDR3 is TGTGCCAGCAGCTTAGGAAGGGGACAGGGTTTTAGGAATGAGCAGTTCTTC.